This TCR beta chain was identified during a study of post-analysis software for immune sequencing data. Study context: Patients with relapsing-remitting, secondary progressive and progressive-relapsing multiple sclerosis courses were all represented. Whole-study results and caveats: Analysis by F measure revealed that same-batch samples clustered strongly together. Relative to controls, patients with multiple sclerosis showed significantly lower normalized Chao1 diversity. Patients carried several TRBV segments more frequently than controls did, and TRBV5-6, TRBV5-1 and TRBV20-1 were among them.

V was trimmed by 1 base and J by 6 bases, leaving 10 bases between them. CDR3 length: 13 amino acids. In germline, CDR1 is SGHTA, CDR2 FQGNSA. Built from TCR beta cDNA, the libraries had unique molecular identifiers in them. Between roughly 1 and 10 million T cells gave rise to 500,000 to 600,000 cDNA molecules. TCRdb called the PCR reads again in MiXCR, with one record for every CDR3 protein. The sample shows 750,000 to 950,000 distinct CDR3 sequences, approximately 53% of them seen only once. To note about this clonotype: Its antigen is as yet unknown.

Material: blood. This TCR was recovered from a girl under 18 with multiple sclerosis. The chain links TRBV7-2 to TRBJ2-7; either TRBD1 or TRBD2 may supply D (5 bases each). In nucleotides, the CDR3 is TGTGCCAGCAGCTTAGATCGGGGCCCCGAGCAGTACTTC. Translating gives CASSLDRGPEQYF.